The 21 T cell receptor beta chains below come from one sample, sequenced in a study of OX40 agonist ivuxolimab in advanced cancers. The method was immunoSEQ multiplex PCR; TCRdb's version includes in-frame clones alone and lacks a portion of them. The top ten clones hold roughly 16% of a sample with 25,000 to 30,000 clones, about 86% of them seen once. Here the sequenced sample was CD4+ or CD8+ T cells sorted from blood, taken in a trial of the OX40 agonist ivuxolimab. These receptors all stem from an adult with an advanced solid tumor such as melanoma, head and neck, liver or kidney cancer.

The rearrangement links TRBV6-4 to TRBJ1-4; the D gene is possibly TRBD1 (5 bases). The CDR3 totals 14 residues. Trimming stripped 2 bases from V and 8 bases from J, with 12 bases between. Germline CDR1 MRHNA, CDR2 SNTAGT. The CDR3 loop reads CASSDGGIREKLFF. The CDR3 region has the DNA TGTGCCAGCAGTGACGGGGGAATCAGGGAAAAACTGTTTTTT.

The chain links TRBV7-8 to TRBJ1-2; tentatively, D is TRBD1 (5 bases). With 7 bases removed from V and 6 bases from J, the gap between germline ends came to 18 bases. This CDR3 contains 14 residues. Germline V gives CDR1 SGHVS, CDR2 FQNEAQ. DNA of the CDR3: TGTGCCAGCACTCTAGGAGGGGTACTAAATGGCTACACCTTC. Translating gives CASTLGGVLNGYTF.

The genes are TRBV7-9 and TRBJ2-3; TRBD1 might be the D (6 bases). The CDR3 consists of 15 residues. V dropped 4 bases and J dropped 3 bases, with 14 bases sitting between them. CDR1 and CDR2 (germline): SEHNR, FQNEAQ (reference sequence). The CDR3 nucleotides are TGTGCCAGCAGCTCCCCACAGGGTGGAACAGATACGCAGTATTTT. It yields the protein CASSSPQGGTDTQYF.

This clone was detected only once. V is TRBV30 and J is TRBJ2-7; no firm D call. Germline-derived CDR1 and CDR2 are GTSNPN and SVGIG (reference sequence). Trimming stripped 2 bases from V and 3 bases from J, with 5 bases between. The CDR3 runs to 11 residues. In DNA, the CDR3 is TGTGCCTGGAGTTCAGGCTACGAGCAGTACTTC. It is translated as CAWSSGYEQYF.

The genes are TRBV9 and TRBJ2-1; TRBD2 aligns across 7 bases. The CDR3 has 16 residues. Germline trimming cut 1 base from V and 4 bases from J; bases unmatched to any gene: 8. The V gene's germline CDR1 is SGDLS and CDR2 YYNGEE. The CDR3 DNA is TGTGCCAGCAGCGTACGCGGGAGCCTGGGGTACAATGAGCAGTTCTTC. Translated, it gives CASSVRGSLGYNEQFF.

This chain uses TRBV7-3 with TRBJ2-1; D may correspond to TRBD1 or TRBD2 (5 bases each). V was clipped by 2 bases and J by 6 bases, with 8 bases between them. Germline lookup yields CDR1 SGHTA and CDR2 FQGTGA. The CDR3 has 13 residues. The CDR3, as DNA: TGTGCCAGCAGCTTAGGGACCGGCAATGAGCAGTTCTTC. Protein: CASSLGTGNEQFF.

The chain joins TRBV4-1 to TRBJ1-4; no reliable D call. Germline V gene sequence: CDR1 MGHRA, CDR2 YSYEKL. Trimming cost V 0 bases and J 10 bases, with 12 bases left between them. CDR3 length: 14 amino acids. The CDR3 DNA sequence: TGCGCCAGCAGCCAAGAATGGCCTCTGGGAAAACTGTTTTTT. Protein product: CASSQEWPLGKLFF.

The V and J genes are TRBV27 and TRBJ1-5, with D unresolved. The V end lost 3 bases, the J end lost 7 bases, and 4 bases lay between the germline ends. The CDR3 is made up of 11 amino acids. CDR1 MNHEY and CDR2 SMNVEV come from the germline V gene (reference sequence). CDR3 in amino acids: CASSFGQPQHF. Here the CDR3 DNA reads TGTGCCAGCAGTTTTGGGCAGCCCCAGCATTTT.

This rearrangement joins TRBV5-6 to TRBJ1-3; D gene uncertain. The CDR3 contains 13 residues. Germline-derived CDR1 and CDR2 are SGHDT and YYEEEE. V lost 4 bases and J 0 bases, leaving 5 bases between the germline ends. The CDR3 coding sequence is TGTGCCAGCAGCCTGAACTCTGGAAACACCATATATTTT. It encodes CASSLNSGNTIYF.

This chain uses TRBV6-4 with TRBJ1-5; 8 bases map to TRBD1. Germline V lookup: CDR1 MRHNA, CDR2 SNTAGT. CDR3 length: 14 amino acids. J gave up 5 bases and V 6 bases, and 6 bases lay outside the gene matches. The DNA of the CDR3 is TGTGCCAGCAGGACTGCAGGGGGCCATCAGCCCCAGCATTTT. Translating gives CASRTAGGHQPQHF.

This rearrangement joins TRBV6-5 to TRBJ2-5; either TRBD1 or TRBD2 may supply D (5 bases each). This CDR3 comprises 14 residues. CDR1 MNHEY and CDR2 SVGAGI come from the germline V gene. Trimming took 5 bases from V and 7 from J, leaving 17 bases between them. The CDR3 sequence: CASSPGTSLGTQYF. DNA for the CDR3: TGTGCCAGCAGTCCCGGGACCTCATTGGGGACCCAGTACTTC.

This chain links TRBV7-9 with TRBJ2-7; TRBD2 agrees at 8 bases. The ends lost 7 bases at V and 4 bases at J; junction bases unmatched: 12. The length of the CDR3 is 15 residues. Germline V gene data show CDR1 as SEHNR and CDR2 as FQNEAQ (reference sequence). The CDR3 DNA is TGTGCCAGCACCGACGCCGGGGGGGGATGGTACGAGCAGTACTTC. Residues: CASTDAGGGWYEQYF.

This chain links TRBV9 with TRBJ1-2; D ambiguous. This CDR3 is built from 12 residues. The germline V gene encodes CDR1 SGDLS and CDR2 YYNGEE. V lost 2 bases, J lost 8 bases, and 10 bases lay in between. CDR3 residues: CASSVPGRGYTF. CDR3 DNA: TGTGCCAGCAGCGTCCCCGGACGCGGCTACACCTTC.

Only one count was recorded for this clone. This chain uses TRBV27 with TRBJ2-5; 8 bases line up with TRBD2. The CDR3 consists of 17 residues. V shed 5 bases and J 5 bases; nucleotides not matched to a gene: 16. Germline CDR1 reads MNHEY; CDR2 reads SMNVEV (reference sequence). The CDR3 DNA sequence: TGTGCCAGCAGTCAACGACCTTTTTCGGGAGGGGGGGAGACCCAGTACTTC. Encoded protein: CASSQRPFSGGGETQYF.

V is TRBV9 and J is TRBJ2-7, with D possibly TRBD2 on 5 matching bases. Germline lookup yields CDR1 SGDLS and CDR2 YYNGEE. This CDR3 has 14 amino acids. V gave up 3 bases and J gave up 5 bases, with 15 bases separating them. The CDR3 sequence: CASSEGAGVDEQYF. Written as DNA, the CDR3 is TGTGCCAGCAGCGAGGGAGCCGGCGTGGACGAGCAGTACTTC.

This clone was counted a single time. The gene calls are TRBV11-2 and TRBJ2-3; D remains ambiguous. The CDR3 totals 13 residues. The V end was cut by 3 bases, the J end by 4 bases, with 8 bases between. Germline V lookup: CDR1 SGHAT, CDR2 FQNNGV. CDR3 sequence (DNA): TGTGCCAGCAGCTTTCTGGCCGCAGATACGCAGTATTTT. It translates to CASSFLAADTQYF.

The gene calls are TRBV27 and TRBJ1-5; TRBD1 is a possible D gene (5 bases). The CDR3 spans 12 residues. The ends were cut back, 5 bases at V and 11 bases at J, with 13 bases in the middle. Germline CDR1 is MNHEY and CDR2 is SMNVEV (reference sequence). As DNA, the CDR3 is TGTGCCAGCAGTCTAGCCGGGGGGGCCCAGCATTTT. It codes for CASSLAGGAQHF.

The rearrangement uses TRBV6-1 and TRBJ1-5; D is unclear. The CDR3 contains 17 residues. From germline, CDR1 is MNHNS and CDR2 SASEGT. V gave up 2 bases and J gave up 0 bases, with 14 bases separating them. CDR3 DNA sequence: TGTGCCAGCAGTGAACGAGTTGGAGATTATAGCAATCAGCCCCAGCATTTT. Translation: CASSERVGDYSNQPQHF.

CDR3 sequence: CASRSGTDGYTF. CDR3 sequence (DNA): TGTGCCAGCAGATCGGGCACCGATGGCTACACCTTC. The chain combines TRBV5-8 with TRBJ1-2; D is unclear. V lost 5 bases, J lost 6 bases, and 11 bases lay in between. CDR1 SGHTS and CDR2 YDEGEE come from the germline V gene. The CDR3 is made up of 12 amino acids.

The rearrangement uses TRBV6-5 and TRBJ1-1; perhaps TRBD1 as D (5 bases). The length of the CDR3 is 13 residues. Trimming removed 4 bases from V and 4 bases from J, with 10 bases in between. The germline V gene encodes CDR1 MNHEY and CDR2 SVGAGI. CDR3 region: CASSSAGGTEAFF. The CDR3 DNA is TGTGCCAGCAGTTCCGCGGGGGGCACTGAAGCTTTCTTT.

This clone was seen just once. The chain couples TRBV27 to TRBJ1-1; D not resolved. V lost 2 bases and J 11 bases, leaving 15 bases between the germline ends. Germline V gene data show CDR1 as MNHEY and CDR2 as SMNVEV (reference sequence). The CDR3 length is 13 residues. The chain's CDR3 is CASSLTGSRRAFF. The CDR3 DNA reads TGTGCCAGCAGTTTAACTGGCTCTCGACGGGCTTTCTTT.